The sequence of this T cell receptor beta chain was determined in a study of blood T cell repertoires in COVID-19. The germline CDR1 and CDR2 sequences are ENHRY and SYGVKD. V was shortened by 9 bases and J by 7 bases, with 16 bases between the two germline ends. The CDR3 covers 12 residues. This clone was observed a few times. Assay: immunoSEQ multiplex PCR; the TCRdb copy retains only in-frame clones and omits some. The sample has roughly 200,000 clones; roughly 85% are singletons. This chain connects TRBV10-3 to TRBJ2-7, with a tentative D call TRBD2 (5 bases). The source of this sequence is a woman aged 18 to 35 who had recovered from COVID-19. The specimen was peripheral blood. Here the CDR3 DNA reads TGTGCCATTTCCACGGGAATTGGGGAGCAGTACTTC. It yields the protein CAISTGIGEQYF.